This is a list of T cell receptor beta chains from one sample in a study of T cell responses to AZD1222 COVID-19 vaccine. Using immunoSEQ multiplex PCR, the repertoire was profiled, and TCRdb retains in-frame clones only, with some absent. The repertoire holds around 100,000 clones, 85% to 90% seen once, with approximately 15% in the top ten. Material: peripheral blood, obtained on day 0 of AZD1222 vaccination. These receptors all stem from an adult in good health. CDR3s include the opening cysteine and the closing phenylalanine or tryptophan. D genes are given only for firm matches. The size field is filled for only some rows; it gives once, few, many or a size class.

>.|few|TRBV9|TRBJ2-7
CASSVDAGSPYEQYF
TGTGCCAGCAGCGTAGATGCGGGCTCGCCCTACGAGCAGTACTTC
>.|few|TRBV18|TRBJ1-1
CASSPARGEAFF
TGTGCCAGCTCACCGGCGCGGGGTGAAGCTTTCTTT
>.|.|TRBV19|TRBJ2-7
CASSQGTPTYEQYF
TGTGCCAGTAGTCAAGGAACACCAACCTACGAGCAGTACTTC
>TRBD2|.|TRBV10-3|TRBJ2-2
CAISEGLAAGELFF
TGTGCCATCAGTGAGGGCCTAGCGGCCGGGGAGCTGTTTTTT
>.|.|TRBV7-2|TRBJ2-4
CASSTRAQSDIQYF
TGTGCCAGCAGCACCCGGGCCCAGAGCGACATTCAGTACTTC
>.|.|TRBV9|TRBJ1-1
CASSVVAGLNTEAFF
TGTGCCAGCAGCGTAGTGGCAGGCTTGAACACTGAAGCTTTCTTT
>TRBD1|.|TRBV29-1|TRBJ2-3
CSVATGFTDTQYF
TGCAGCGTTGCGACAGGGTTCACAGATACGCAGTATTTT
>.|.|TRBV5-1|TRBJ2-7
CASSPPPGEQYF
TGCGCCAGCAGCCCTCCCCCGGGCGAGCAGTACTTC
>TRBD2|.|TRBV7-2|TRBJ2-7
CASSLTSGGTSSYEQYF
TGTGCCAGCAGCTTAACTAGCGGGGGGACTTCCTCCTACGAGCAGTACTTC
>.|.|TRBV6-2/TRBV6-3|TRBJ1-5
CASSTRDPQAAQHF
TGTGCCAGCAGCACCCGGGACCCGCAGGCTGCCCAGCATTTT
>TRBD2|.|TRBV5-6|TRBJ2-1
CASGMTSHSQGQFF
TGTGCCAGCGGAATGACTAGCCACTCCCAGGGGCAGTTCTTC
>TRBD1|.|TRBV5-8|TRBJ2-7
CASSREASTGGDYEQYF
TGTGCCAGCAGCCGCGAGGCATCCACAGGGGGCGACTACGAGCAGTACTTC
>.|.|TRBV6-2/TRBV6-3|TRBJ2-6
CASSFTTYPGANVLTF
TGTGCCAGCAGTTTCACCACCTACCCTGGGGCCAACGTCCTGACTTTC
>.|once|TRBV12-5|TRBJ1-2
CASGRPPGLEVGGYTF
TGTGCTAGTGGCCGCCCCCCGGGACTCGAGGTTGGTGGCTACACCTTC
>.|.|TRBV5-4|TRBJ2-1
CASSLPGSSYNEQFF
TGTGCCAGCAGCTTGCCGGGGAGCTCCTACAATGAGCAGTTCTTC
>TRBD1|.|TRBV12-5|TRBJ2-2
CASGSWTGDTGELFF
TGTGCTAGTGGTTCTTGGACAGGGGACACCGGGGAGCTGTTTTTT
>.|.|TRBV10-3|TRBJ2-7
CAIGEGASSYEQYF
TGTGCCATCGGGGAGGGGGCAAGTTCCTACGAGCAGTACTTC
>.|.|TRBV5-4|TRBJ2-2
CASREGDRKNTGELFF
TGTGCCAGCAGGGAGGGTGACAGAAAGAACACCGGGGAGCTGTTTTTT
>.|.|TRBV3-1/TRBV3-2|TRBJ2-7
CASSQIYEQYF
TGTGCCAGCAGCCAAATATACGAGCAGTACTTC